This TCR beta chain was retrieved from a study of blood T cell repertoires in COVID-19. Study details: Acute and convalescent COVID-19 specimens originated in the United States, Italy and Spain. Sample material is recorded as cDNA or gDNA derived from T cells, B-cell-depleted T cells, or PBMCs.

This table comes from immunoSEQ multiplex PCR, and its TCRdb copy is limited to in-frame clones, with some not included. This table has about 56,000 clones, 80% to 85% appearing once. The CDR3 totals 15 residues. Germline values: CDR1 SGHRS, CDR2 YFSETQ. J lost 8 bases, V lost 1 base, and 8 bases had no gene match. Enrolled during active infection, Seattle patients were then followed longitudinally. This receptor was obtained from a man in his fifties or sixties with COVID-19, enrolled during active disease. The J gene is TRBJ2-1, the V gene TRBV5-1; 8 bases align to TRBD2. The specimen was peripheral blood. The CDR3 DNA is TGCGCCAGCAGCTTGAGGCCAGCGGGGGCAGATGAGCAGTTCTTC. Amino acids: CASSLRPAGADEQFF.